This section outlines one T cell receptor beta chain sequence together with its context. In the authors' workflow: Amplification with reference gene primers provided the estimates of nucleated cell counts. Assay used: immunoSEQ multiplex PCR; TCRdb lists only in-frame clones, some missing. V, J and clone size derive from that table, while D and trimming were established from the DNA sequence. The sample carries more than 95,000 clones, 70% to 90% recorded once. This entry belongs to a study of blood T cell repertoires in COVID-19. V trimming: 3 bases; J trimming: 5 bases; junction bases outside the gene matches: 9. This CDR3 comprises 15 residues. Looked up from germline, CDR1 is SQVTM and CDR2 is ANQGSEA.

The source is a man aged 55 to 70 with acute or convalescent COVID-19. The sequenced sample was peripheral blood. The chain recombines TRBV29-1 with TRBJ1-4, with 7 bases lining up with TRBD1. The CDR3, as DNA: TGCAGCGTTGAGAAGATAGGGGGCAGCAATGAAAAACTGTTTTTT. It codes for CSVEKIGGSNEKLFF.